The 18 T cell receptor beta chains given below trace back to one sample, sequenced in a study of blood T cell repertoires in COVID-19. The repertoire was sequenced with immunoSEQ multiplex PCR; TCRdb's copy has only in-frame clones and lacks some. The sample holds about 140,000 clones, around 85% seen once. Sample: peripheral blood. These receptors all come from a human donor in a cohort sampled during active COVID-19.

V gene TRBV7-2 combines with J gene TRBJ2-5; D is uncertain. V was pared by 3 bases and J by 4 bases, with 9 bases between. The germline CDR1 and CDR2 sequences are SGHTA and FQGNSA. The CDR3 sequence is 13 residues long. CDR3 amino acids: CASSFSYRETQYF. The CDR3 coding sequence is TGTGCCAGCAGCTTTTCGTACAGAGAGACCCAGTACTTC.

The rearrangement joins TRBV28 to TRBJ1-2; 7 bases align to TRBD1. Germline loops: CDR1 MDHEN, CDR2 SYDVKM. The CDR3 has 14 residues. V lost 3 bases and J lost 8; bases outside the gene matches: 9. The CDR3 DNA reads TGTGCCAGCAGTTTTGGAGGGGGCGCGAAGGGCTACACCTTC. It yields the protein CASSFGGGAKGYTF.

The chain combines TRBV10-2 with TRBJ2-5; 8 bases agree with TRBD2. The germline V gene has CDR1 WSHSY and CDR2 SAAADI. The ends lost 8 bases at V and 5 bases at J; junction bases unmatched: 22. This CDR3 contains 18 residues. This CDR3 reads CASSARIGGGNRGETQYF. Here the CDR3 DNA reads TGCGCCAGCTCGGCCCGGATTGGCGGGGGGAACCGGGGCGAGACCCAGTACTTC.

The chain is built from TRBV11-2 and TRBJ2-5, with TRBD2 matching over 9 bases. The CDR3 is made up of 16 amino acids. J gave up 5 bases and V 1 base, and 8 bases lay outside the gene matches. Germline V gives CDR1 SGHAT, CDR2 FQNNGV. The CDR3 DNA is TGTGCCAGCAGCTTAGTGGCTAGCGGGGTTGGGGAGACCCAGTACTTC. Its protein product is CASSLVASGVGETQYF.

The rearrangement uses TRBV4-1 and TRBJ1-6, with D unclear. This CDR3 has 14 residues. Germline loops: CDR1 MGHRA, CDR2 YSYEKL. Trimming removed 1 base from V and 7 bases from J, with 8 bases in between. This CDR3 is CASSQGGENSPLHF. The CDR3 nucleotides are TGCGCCAGCAGCCAAGGGGGAGAGAATTCACCCCTCCACTTT.

The V call is TRBV25-1, the J call TRBJ2-7; TRBD2 might be the D (6 bases). The CDR3 runs to 12 residues. The germline V gene has CDR1 MGHDK and CDR2 SYGVNS. Trimming left V 2 bases short and J 7 bases short, with 9 bases between. The DNA for the CDR3 is TGTGCCAGCAGTGAACGAGGGAGGGAGCAGTACTTC. It is translated as CASSERGREQYF.

The chain carries TRBV4-3 and TRBJ1-6; 7 nucleotides agree with TRBD1. This CDR3 region has 16 residues. V lost 0 bases, J lost 9 bases, and 8 bases stayed unmatched. Germline-derived CDR1 and CDR2 are LGHNA and YSLEER. CDR3 sequence: CASSQDLDRESSPLHF. The CDR3 DNA reads TGCGCCAGCAGCCAAGACCTTGACAGGGAAAGTTCACCCCTCCACTTT.

The chain joins TRBV19 to TRBJ2-6, with 7 positions matching TRBD1. Germline CDR1 is LNHDA and CDR2 is SQIVND (reference sequence). This CDR3 is 17 amino acids long. The V segment lost 5 bases and the J segment 0 bases; nucleotides outside the gene matches: 7. The CDR3 protein is CASSPQGIPSGANVLTF. The CDR3 nucleotides read TGTGCCAGTAGTCCACAGGGGATCCCCTCTGGGGCCAACGTCCTGACTTTC.

The genes are TRBV30 and TRBJ2-3; possibly TRBD2 for D (5 bases). Trimming left V 2 bases short and J 4 bases short, with 7 bases between. CDR3 length: 12 amino acids. Germline CDR1 reads GTSNPN; CDR2 reads SVGIG (reference sequence). CDR3 coding DNA: TGTGCCTGGAGTTCCGGGGCAGATACGCAGTATTTT. Protein: CAWSSGADTQYF.

The gene calls are TRBV2 and TRBJ2-5, with a weak D call TRBD2 (5 bases). The CDR3 is 11 amino acids. Germline V lookup: CDR1 SNHLY, CDR2 FYNNEI. V lost 4 bases and J 11 bases, leaving 11 bases between the germline ends. CDR3 residues: CASSGMGEQYF. The CDR3, as DNA: TGTGCCAGCAGTGGAATGGGAGAGCAGTACTTC.

The V and J genes are TRBV11-3 and TRBJ1-1; possible D gene TRBD1, 6 bases. The CDR3 sequence is 14 residues long. V lost 2 bases and J 3 bases, leaving 10 bases between the germline ends. Germline CDR1 is SGHNT and CDR2 is YENEEA. The DNA for the CDR3 is TGTGCCAGCAGCTTACAGGGGATGGACACTGAAGCTTTCTTT. Translation: CASSLQGMDTEAFF.

This rearrangement joins TRBV11-3 to TRBJ2-7; 9 bases line up with TRBD2. The CDR3 is made up of 18 amino acids. J gave up 0 bases and V 2 bases, and 11 bases lay outside the gene matches. Germline V gene data show CDR1 as SGHNT and CDR2 as YENEEA. Here the CDR3 DNA reads TGTGCCAGCAGCTTATACCCTAGCGGGGATATCAGCTCCTACGAGCAGTACTTC. Amino acids: CASSLYPSGDISSYEQYF.

The chain uses TRBV7-3 and TRBJ2-1, with 8 bases fitting TRBD1. The V and J ends lost 5 bases and 6 bases, in that order; junction bases with no gene match: 9. This CDR3 is built from 15 residues. CDR1 and CDR2 from the germline V gene are SGHTA and FQGTGA. CDR3 nucleotide sequence: TGTGCCAGCAGCCCCGGACAGGGTTGGGGCAATGAGCAGTTCTTC. It translates to CASSPGQGWGNEQFF.

The chain couples TRBV21-1 to TRBJ1-2. TRBV21-1 is an annotated pseudogene. This CDR3 is built from 13 residues. The CDR3 nucleotides read TGTGCCAGCAGCAACAACTCTAACTATGGCTACACCTTC. Its translation: CASSNNSNYGYTF.

The chain carries TRBV5-1 and TRBJ2-3; D unresolved. Trimming shortened V by 5 bases and J by 2 bases, and 9 bases separated the two germline ends. The CDR3 is made up of 13 amino acids. Germline V CDR1 and CDR2: SGHRS, YFSETQ. Here the CDR3 DNA reads TGCGCCAGCAGAACACAGCCCACAGATACGCAGTATTTT. Translation gives CASRTQPTDTQYF.

The chain employs TRBV7-2 and TRBJ2-5; 7 bases agree with TRBD2. CDR1 and CDR2 from the germline V gene are SGHTA and FQGNSA. J was trimmed by 5 bases and V by 6 bases; bases with no gene match: 9. The CDR3 contains 14 residues. In DNA form, the CDR3 reads TGTGCCAGCAGGACTACCGGGACTAAGGAGACCCAGTACTTC. Its protein is CASRTTGTKETQYF.

The V gene is TRBV12-3 or TRBV12-4, the J gene TRBJ2-7; no definite D call. The CDR3 spans 12 residues. Deletions cut 3 bases from V and 5 bases from J, with 8 bases between. DNA for the CDR3: TGTGCCAGCAGTTTTCTGGGCGACGAGCAGTACTTC. Its protein is CASSFLGDEQYF.

The chain recombines TRBV7-5 with TRBJ1-5; TRBD1, the table's D call, was not compared with the DNA. TRBV7-5 is reported as a pseudogene. The CDR3 is 15 amino acids. The CDR3 DNA is TGTGTCAGAAGCAACTCACAGGGGAACAATCAGCCCCAGCATTTT. It translates to CVRSNSQGNNQPQHF.